This TCR beta chain was recovered during a study of CXCR3-negative and CXCR3-positive naive CD8 T cells. The study's findings and limits: In CXCR3-positive naive cells, the TRB CDR3s were more hydrophobic than in CXCR3-negative naive cells.

Remarks on this clonotype: The antigen is undetermined.

The length of the CDR3 is 14 residues. Germline V CDR1 and CDR2: MNHEY, SVGEGT. The study made its TRB cDNA libraries by 5' RACE, adding UMI labels. TCRdb reanalyzed the 5' RACE reads, giving one entry per CDR3 protein sequence and no DNA. The specimen's table records 60,000 to 65,000 distinct CDR3 sequences. The source material was naive CXCR3+ CD8+ T cells from blood. Noted subset: CD45RO-CCR7+CD27+CD95- naive CD8+ T cells expressing CXCR3 (TNR3+). The chain recombines TRBV6-2 or TRBV6-3 with TRBJ2-7; without DNA, the TCRdb call of TRBD1 cannot be checked. The TCR was taken from a human donor in good health. Some clones in this sample may be carry-over from other donors' samples. CDR3 protein: CASSYSETAYEQYF.